The rows below give T cell receptor beta chains drawn from one sample of a study of blood T cell repertoires in COVID-19. The method was immunoSEQ multiplex PCR; TCRdb's version includes in-frame clones alone and lacks a portion of them. The sample carries 150,000 to 200,000 clones, 70% to 90% recorded once. Sequencing input: peripheral blood. Receptors originate from a human donor in a cohort sampled during active COVID-19. Each CDR3 is given without its conserved first and last residue.

v_gene,j_gene,CDR3aa
TRBV28,TRBJ1-1,ASSLDGGPNTEAF
TRBV25-1,TRBJ2-5,ASSGPDSQETQY
TRBV7-9,TRBJ1-6,ASSFGQSGSPLH
TRBV19,TRBJ1-5,ASSTLGTGSNQPQH
TRBV2,TRBJ2-7,ASSRPDNLYEQY
TRBV28,TRBJ1-5,ASSLCCLGRVSNQPQH
TRBV6-5,TRBJ2-5,ASSETGRLETQY
TRBV9,TRBJ2-7,ASSPTGTSAPLQY
TRBV4-1,TRBJ2-5,ASSQEWAEGQETQY
TRBV5-5,TRBJ1-1,ASSRQGNTEAF
TRBV5-4,TRBJ2-7,ASSSIQGLASYEQY
TRBV19,TRBJ1-2,ASSIDSTSTPYGYT
TRBV19,TRBJ2-7,ASSIVLPGHVSYEQY
TRBV9,TRBJ2-7,ASSVGSSGSSYEQY
TRBV28,TRBJ2-7,ASSFPGQGTREQY